The 18 T cell receptor beta chains below all came from one sample that was sequenced in a study of cytomegalovirus exposure and HLA in healthy donors. Vbeta (60) and Jbeta (13) primers were used in the PCR. The method was immunoSEQ multiplex PCR; TCRdb's version includes in-frame clones alone and lacks a portion of them. Here the sample spans over 200,000 clones, about 72% being singletons. Source material: PBMCs. The source of these receptors is a male donor in good health and CMV-seronegative.

The J gene is TRBJ1-5, the V gene TRBV19, with D possibly being TRBD1 (5 bases). V dropped 4 bases and J dropped 3 bases, with 10 bases sitting between them. The germline V gene encodes CDR1 LNHDA and CDR2 SQIVND (reference sequence). The CDR3 loop spans 14 amino acids. The CDR3 spells CASSTRTLNQPQHF. CDR3 in DNA: TGTGCCAGTAGTACCAGGACACTCAATCAGCCCCAGCATTTT.

The chain has TRBV5-5 and TRBJ1-1; D not certain. V lost 3 bases and J lost 1, with 7 bases in between. The CDR3 is 13 residues long. CDR1 and CDR2 from the germline V gene are SGHKS and YYEKEE (reference sequence). CDR3 sequence: CASSYDTNTEAFF. CDR3 sequence (DNA): TGTGCCAGCAGCTACGACACGAACACTGAAGCTTTCTTT.

This chain connects TRBV6-5 to TRBJ1-5; 9 bases are a match to TRBD1. The CDR3 runs 14 residues. Trimming cost V 6 bases and J 10 bases; bases outside gene matches: 10. Germline CDR1 is MNHEY and CDR2 is SVGAGI. The CDR3 region has the DNA TGTGCCAGCAGATTGGGACAGGGATTTTATCCCCAGCATTTT. Its translation: CASRLGQGFYPQHF.

The chain joins TRBV27 to TRBJ2-3, with D uncertain. The germline V gene encodes CDR1 MNHEY and CDR2 SMNVEV (reference sequence). The CDR3 runs 14 residues. Trimming stripped 3 bases from V and 0 bases from J, with 7 bases between. In DNA form, the CDR3 reads TGTGCCAGCAGTTTCTATGGTAGCACAGATACGCAGTATTTT. This sequence encodes CASSFYGSTDTQYF.

The chain links TRBV5-6 to TRBJ2-3; the match to TRBD2 covers 9 bases. Germline trimming cut 3 bases from V and 3 bases from J; bases unmatched to any gene: 8. The CDR3 spans 16 residues. Germline CDR1 is SGHDT and CDR2 is YYEEEE. The CDR3 DNA reads TGTGCCAGCAGCTCCGCGGGAGGGCCACGTACAGATACGCAGTATTTT. Its translation: CASSSAGGPRTDTQYF.

The J gene is TRBJ1-5, the V gene TRBV19; D remains ambiguous. CDR3 length equals 14 residues. V was shortened by 0 bases and J by 10 bases, with 13 bases between the two germline ends. Germline assignment: CDR1 LNHDA and CDR2 SQIVND (reference sequence). CDR3 in DNA: TGTGCCAGTAGTATAGATTGGGCAGCCCTACCCCAGCATTTT. Amino acid sequence: CASSIDWAALPQHF.

The gene calls are TRBV7-8 and TRBJ2-5, with D possibly matching TRBD1 (6 bases). Per the germline V gene, CDR1 is SGHVS and CDR2 is FQNEAQ. V was clipped by 3 bases and J by 0 bases, with 8 bases between them. The CDR3 sequence is 14 residues long. CDR3 sequence (DNA): TGTGCCAGCAGCTTGGACAGCTACCAAGAGACCCAGTACTTC. Protein product: CASSLDSYQETQYF.

This chain joins TRBV5-1 and TRBJ2-7; D might be TRBD2 (5 bases). The V gene's germline CDR1 is SGHRS and CDR2 YFSETQ. Trimming stripped 4 bases from V and 3 bases from J, with 20 bases between. The CDR3 loop spans 16 amino acids. This CDR3 reads CASSPESGRTHYEQYF. The CDR3 region has the DNA TGCGCCAGCAGCCCAGAGAGCGGACGGACCCACTACGAGCAGTACTTC.

This clone was counted a few times. The V call is TRBV6-5, the J call TRBJ1-5; TRBD1 matches 7 bases. The germline V gene has CDR1 MNHEY and CDR2 SVGAGI. V dropped 6 bases and J dropped 4; count of bases not matched to a gene: 6. This CDR3 has 14 amino acids. The CDR3 loop reads CASRQGQWNQPQHF. The CDR3, as DNA: TGTGCCAGCAGACAGGGACAGTGGAATCAGCCCCAGCATTTT.

This chain links TRBV9 with TRBJ1-1; 7 bases agree with TRBD1. CDR1 is SGDLS and CDR2 is YYNGEE in the germline V gene. The CDR3 is 13 residues long. V shed 0 bases and J 8 bases; nucleotides not matched to a gene: 4. In nucleotides, the CDR3 is TGTGCCAGCAGCGTAGCCTCAGGGGGGGAAGCTTTCTTT. Encoded protein: CASSVASGGEAFF. The variable domain in full, completed from reference TRBV9 and TRBJ1-1, reads DSGVTQTPKHLITATGQRVTLRCSPRSGDLSVYWYQQSLDQGLQFLIQYYNGEERAKGNILERFSAQQFPDLHSELNLSSLELGDSALYFCASSVASGGEAFFGQGTRLTVV.

The chain recombines TRBV4-1 with TRBJ1-2; possibly TRBD1 for D (5 bases). The CDR3 loop spans 14 amino acids. Trimming removed 0 bases at V and 4 bases at J, with 9 bases between. Germline CDR1 reads MGHRA; CDR2 reads YSYEKL. The CDR3 nucleotides are TGCGCCAGCAGCCAAGAAGGGGTCTCCTATGGCTACACCTTC. The encoded protein is CASSQEGVSYGYTF.

This clone occurred once. The chain employs TRBV5-8 and TRBJ2-7, with TRBD2 matching 9 bases. The germline V gene encodes CDR1 SGHTS and CDR2 YDEGEE. This CDR3 is 15 amino acids long. Trimming at V came to 2 bases and at J to 7 bases, leaving 10 bases not matched to a gene. CDR3 loop: CASSFEGLATGEQYF. For the CDR3, the DNA is TGTGCCAGCAGCTTCGAAGGACTAGCGACGGGTGAGCAGTACTTC.

V gene TRBV6-5 combines with J gene TRBJ1-1; possible D gene TRBD1, 6 bases. This CDR3 region has 15 residues. Germline CDR1 reads MNHEY; CDR2 reads SVGAGI. The germline V and J ends were trimmed by 6 bases and 0 bases, with 14 bases remaining between them. In DNA form, the CDR3 reads TGTGCCAGCAGACCCACAGGGCTCATGAACACTGAAGCTTTCTTT. This translates into CASRPTGLMNTEAFF.

This clone was recorded only once. This rearrangement joins TRBV5-1 to TRBJ2-4; 10 bases fit TRBD2. This CDR3 spans 17 amino acids. The trim removed 4 bases at V and 6 bases at J, leaving 13 bases unmatched. In germline, CDR1 is SGHRS, CDR2 YFSETQ. In DNA, the CDR3 is TGCGCCAGCAGCCCAAGAGGAGCGGGAGGGCCGGGAAACATTCAGTACTTC. It translates to CASSPRGAGGPGNIQYF.

The J gene is TRBJ2-5, the V gene TRBV6-5; a possible D gene is TRBD2 (6 bases). The assigned J gene may be wrong: the sequence end matches TRBJ2-7 better. Germline lookup yields CDR1 MNHEY and CDR2 SVGAGI. The CDR3 spans 13 residues. CDR3 region: CASSISGPSEQYF. CDR3 DNA sequence: TGTGCCAGCAGTATTAGCGGACCCAGCGAGCAGTACTTC.

In DNA, the CDR3 is TGTGCCAGCAGCCTCGGGACTAGCGGACAATACGAGCAGTACTTC. Protein product: CASSLGTSGQYEQYF. The chain joins TRBV4-2 to TRBJ2-7; 11 bases line up with TRBD2. The CDR3 runs to 15 residues. Per the germline V gene, CDR1 is LGHNA and CDR2 is YNFKEQ. Losses at the gene ends were 4 bases for V and 4 bases for J; bases not matched to a gene: 6.

V and J are TRBV6-5 and TRBJ2-5; weak D call: TRBD1 (6 bases). The CDR3 spans 16 residues. CDR1 is MNHEY, CDR2 SVGAGI, per germline. V shed 0 bases and J shed 5 bases, with 16 bases lying between them. In nucleotides, the CDR3 is TGTGCCAGCAGTTACTCTGACGCCAGGGACACGGAGACCCAGTACTTC. The encoded protein is CASSYSDARDTETQYF.

The J gene is TRBJ2-1, the V gene TRBV19; 7 positions match TRBD2. CDR3 length: 13 residues. V trimming: 8 bases; J trimming: 3 bases; junction bases outside the gene matches: 4. The V gene's germline CDR1 is LNHDA and CDR2 SQIVND (reference sequence). CDR3 residues: CASQPSGYNEQFF. The CDR3 DNA sequence: TGTGCCAGTCAGCCTAGCGGCTACAATGAGCAGTTCTTC.